This T cell receptor (beta chain) appears in the sequencing data of a study of blood T cell repertoires in COVID-19. As for the study in general: COVID-19 samples from acute and convalescent phases originated in the United States, Italy and Spain. PBMCs, B-cell-depleted T cells, or T cells provided the cDNA or gDNA that made up the material.

Under the authors' procedure: Reference gene primer amplification gave estimated nucleated cell counts. The assay was immunoSEQ multiplex PCR, and TCRdb's table has in-frame clones only and misses some. That table is the source of V, J and clone size, and D and trimming were worked out from the DNA. Altogether tens of thousands of clones are present, approximately 85% being singletons, with the ten largest covering under 6%. The CDR3 spans 14 residues. V dropped 3 bases and J dropped 6 bases, with 15 bases sitting between them. Looked up from germline, CDR1 is LNHDA and CDR2 is SQIVND (reference sequence).

The sequenced material came from peripheral blood. The V and J genes are TRBV19 and TRBJ2-7; the D gene is possibly TRBD1 (5 bases). The sequence derives from a human donor in a cohort sampled during active COVID-19. The CDR3 nucleotides are TGTGCCAGTAGTATGGCAGGGTACCTGAGCGAGCAGTACTTC. Translation: CASSMAGYLSEQYF.